This T cell receptor beta chain is drawn from a study of T cells expressing NK-cell markers. Study-wide results and caveats: These same clonotypes (in several donors) also led the CD3+CD56-NKG2C+ fraction. Whether expanded NKG2C+ T cell clones were HCMV specific stayed uncertain.

One entry per CDR3 protein, without DNA, is what TCRdb gives after re-calling the 5' RACE reads. The sample includes approximately 380,000 distinct CDR3 sequences. The germline gives CDR1 SGHTA, CDR2 FQGNSA. CDR3 size: 16 residues. Note on this clonotype: Its matching antigen is unknown.

The sequence was collected from a man aged 18-75 years in good health. V and J are TRBV7-2 and TRBJ2-5; the TRBD2 assignment by TCRdb is unverifiable without DNA. Sequences were obtained from blood T cells: a sorted CD56 or NKG2C T cell subset, CD4+ or CD8+ T cells, or bulk PBMC T cells (not recorded which). This CDR3 reads CASSFSPGLALETQYF.